This TCR beta chain was identified in a study of T cell clones after liver transplantation. Generated by immunoSEQ multiplex PCR, the TCRdb table keeps only in-frame clones and is missing some. The sample has just over 60,000 clones; 60% to 80% are singletons. V lost 1 base, J lost 5 bases, and 8 bases lay in between. Germline V CDR1 and CDR2: KGHSH, LQKENI. The CDR3 is 13 residues long. This clonotype was obtained from a human donor who received a liver transplant. This chain links TRBV18 with TRBJ2-5, with a tentative D call TRBD1 (5 bases). The sample was CD4+ T cells from blood, taken before liver transplant. This CDR3 is CASSPQGSETQYF. As DNA, the CDR3 is TGTGCCAGCTCACCACAGGGGTCCGAGACCCAGTACTTC.